This T cell receptor beta chain was sequenced in a study of T cells after yellow fever vaccination. This clonotype was picked up many times. The CDR3 has 17 amino acids. V lost 0 bases and J lost 7, with 19 bases in between. Germline V lookup: CDR1 SGHTA, CDR2 FQGNSA. TCRdb ran MiXCR on the 5' RACE reads and lists one entry per CDR3 protein. The sample holds 100,000 to 150,000 distinct CDR3 sequences, under 8% seen once. The receptor's source is a man between 18 and 35 years old who received the YFV17D yellow fever vaccine. The chain uses TRBV7-2 and TRBJ2-1, with D possibly being TRBD1 or TRBD2 (5 bases each). Sequenced material: CD4+ T cells sorted from PBMCs, taken more than 8 days after the first yellow fever vaccination. The CDR3 is CASSLAGTTVQGNEQFF. The CDR3 region has the DNA TGTGCCAGCAGCTTAGCCGGGACCACGGTCCAGGGTAATGAGCAGTTCTTC.